This entry is about one T cell receptor beta chain. This table comes from immunoSEQ multiplex PCR, and its TCRdb copy is limited to in-frame clones, with some not included. The sample lists hundreds of thousands of clones, around 90% occurring once. In germline, CDR1 is SGHNT, CDR2 YYREEE (reference sequence). V lost 7 bases and J 1 base, leaving 11 bases between the germline ends. The CDR3 runs to 13 residues. Sample treatment: some 20 received Ad26.COV2.S at low or high dose, single or two shots; roughly five received placebo; per-sample allocation not given. The samples were gathered on day 63 after the first injection of vaccine or placebo. The data originate from a study of Ad26.COV2.S vaccination and SARS-CoV-2 variants.

The chain joins TRBV5-4 to TRBJ1-1; the D gene is possibly TRBD1 (5 bases). This sequence was found in a person aged 18-60 years who received the Ad26.COV2.S COVID-19 vaccine or a placebo. Specimen: peripheral blood, collected in a trial of Ad26.COV2.S vaccine versus placebo. Written as DNA, the CDR3 is TGTGCCAGCTTAGGGGCTGGGAACACTGAAGCTTTCTTT. Translating gives CASLGAGNTEAFF. Full variable domain (outside the CDR3, taken from reference TRBV5-4 and TRBJ1-1): ETGVTQSPTHLIKTRGQQVTLRCSSQSGHNTVSWYQQALGQGPQFIFQYYREEENGRGNFPPRFSGLQFPNYSSELNVNALELDDSALYLCASLGAGNTEAFFGQGTRLTVV.